This T cell receptor (beta chain) was captured by sequencing in a study of blood T cells in healthy people across ages. Study findings and constraints: Age brought a roughly linear fall in TCR beta diversity measured per million T cells. Long-lived donors exceeded aged donors in naive CD4+ cells and diversity. CMV status of donors was not determined, possibly confounding expanded clonotype changes.

A J-beta primer mix and a sample-barcoded 5' primer were used in a second PCR of roughly 7 to 12 cycles. TCRdb independently ran MiXCR on the 5' RACE reads; one entry per CDR3 protein. There are about 1.7 million distinct CDR3 sequences in the sample; over 25% occur only once, and 7.7% lies in the top ten. Germline values: CDR1 SGHTS, CDR2 YDEGEE. This CDR3 has 15 amino acids. V lost 4 bases and J 15 bases, leaving 26 bases between the germline ends. This clonotype came up a few times. Its antigen is currently unknown. The V and J genes are TRBV5-8 and TRBJ2-1; D is undetermined. The sequence was obtained from a woman under 40 in good health. The sequenced sample consisted of blood. The CDR3 sequence: CASSLGTTPTMARFF. The CDR3 region has the DNA TGTGCCAGCAGCCTGGGAACAACCCCTACAATGGCAAGGTTCTTC. The full variable domain, its missing parts supplied by reference TRBV5-8 and TRBJ2-1, is EAGVTQSPTHLIKTRGQQATLRCSPISGHTSVYWYQQALGLGLQFLLWYDEGEERNRGNFPPRFSGRQFPNYSSELNVNALELEDSALYLCASSLGTTPTMARFFGPGTRLTVL.